The clone carrying this T cell receptor beta chain was counted once. What it binds is not known. The data derive from a study of blood T cells in healthy people across ages. A sample-barcoded 5' primer and a J-beta primer mix were used in a second PCR of roughly 6 to 11 cycles. A 12-random-nucleotide template-switch adaptor tagged each cDNA molecule. TCRdb re-called the 5' RACE reads with MiXCR, one entry per CDR3 protein. The data show hundreds of thousands of distinct CDR3 sequences, around 43% seen once. General observations from the study: Roughly linear declines in TCR beta diversity per million T cells occurred with age. Expanded clonotype shifts may have been confounded, as the donors had an unknown CMV status.

The study recruited healthy Caucasian donors from Russia who were aged about 6 to 95. CDR3 size: 14 residues. The chain couples TRBV21-1 to TRBJ1-1. TRBV21-1 is listed as a pseudogene. The clonotype was recovered from a man between 60 and 75 years old in good health. The sample was blood. CDR3 DNA: TGTGCCAGCAGCAAAGAGGCCAGGAACACTGAAGCTTTCTTT. Residues: CASSKEARNTEAFF.